The rows below give T cell receptor beta chains drawn from one sample of a study of identical twins. TCRdb fed the 5' RACE reads into MiXCR, producing one record per CDR3 protein. The sample consists of hundreds of thousands of distinct CDR3 sequences, less than 7% of them appearing once. Sequencing used naive T cells sorted from blood. The receptors derive from a man in his late teens or twenties in good health. Each CDR3 is given with its conserved first and last residue. Each record gives: clone size, J gene, D gene, V gene, CDR3 DNA, CDR3 protein. The D gene is left open where the match is weak. Expanded clones get a size class; other rows say once, few or many, or leave the size out.

abundance: few
j_gene: TRBJ1-3
d_gene: NA
v_gene: TRBV27
CDR3nt: TGTGCCAGGTACTCCGGAAACACCATATATTTT
CDR3aa: CARYSGNTIYF

abundance: NA
j_gene: TRBJ2-7
d_gene: TRBD1
v_gene: TRBV29-1
CDR3nt: TGCAGCGTTGAAGACGGGGGGACAGGGGCCTACGAGCAGTACTTC
CDR3aa: CSVEDGGTGAYEQYF

abundance: NA
j_gene: TRBJ2-3
d_gene: NA
v_gene: TRBV5-1
CDR3nt: TGCGCCAGCAGCTTAAGCGACACTAGCACAGATACGCAGTATTTT
CDR3aa: CASSLSDTSTDTQYF

abundance: NA
j_gene: TRBJ2-1
d_gene: TRBD2
v_gene: TRBV20-1
CDR3nt: TGCAGTGCTAGAGATGTATTAGGACTAGCGGGAGAGTGGGAGCAGTTCTTC
CDR3aa: CSARDVLGLAGEWEQFF

abundance: few
j_gene: TRBJ2-5
d_gene: NA
v_gene: TRBV7-2
CDR3nt: TGTGCCAGCAGCTTAGAGGGGTACAGGGACCGGGAGACCCAGTACTTC
CDR3aa: CASSLEGYRDRETQYF

abundance: NA
j_gene: TRBJ2-7
d_gene: NA
v_gene: TRBV21-1
CDR3nt: TGTGCCAGCAGCAACCTAGCGGGAGACGAGCAGTACTTC
CDR3aa: CASSNLAGDEQYF

abundance: NA
j_gene: TRBJ2-1
d_gene: TRBD2
v_gene: TRBV11-2
CDR3nt: TGTGCCAGCAGCTTAGTCCTAGCGGGGAACACCTACAATGAGCAGTTCTTC
CDR3aa: CASSLVLAGNTYNEQFF

abundance: many
j_gene: TRBJ2-7
d_gene: NA
v_gene: TRBV20-1
CDR3nt: TGCAGTGCGCGGAGCCATGTGGGGTCCTACGAGCAGTACTTC
CDR3aa: CSARSHVGSYEQYF

abundance: NA
j_gene: TRBJ1-6
d_gene: TRBD1
v_gene: TRBV7-6
CDR3nt: TGTGCCAGCAGCTTGGAGCCCTCGGGACAGATTAATTCACCCCTCCACTTT
CDR3aa: CASSLEPSGQINSPLHF

abundance: many
j_gene: TRBJ2-1
d_gene: TRBD2
v_gene: TRBV5-1
CDR3nt: TGCGCCAGCAGCCGTATAGCGGGAGGGCAATACAATGAGCAGTTCTTC
CDR3aa: CASSRIAGGQYNEQFF

abundance: few
j_gene: TRBJ1-2
d_gene: NA
v_gene: TRBV7-9
CDR3nt: TGTGCCAGCAGCTTAAGGACAGATAGCTACACCTTC
CDR3aa: CASSLRTDSYTF

abundance: NA
j_gene: TRBJ2-1
d_gene: NA
v_gene: TRBV6-4
CDR3nt: TGTGCCAGCAGTGCTCAGGCTGCCTCCTACAATGAGCAGTTCTTC
CDR3aa: CASSAQAASYNEQFF

abundance: many
j_gene: TRBJ2-1
d_gene: TRBD2
v_gene: TRBV24-1
CDR3nt: TGTGCCACCAGTGATTTGAGTAGCGGGAGTCCGTTCTTC
CDR3aa: CATSDLSSGSPFF

abundance: NA
j_gene: TRBJ2-2
d_gene: NA
v_gene: TRBV30
CDR3nt: TGTGCCTGGAGTCCATTACGGGTGGGGACCGGGGAGCTGTTTTTT
CDR3aa: CAWSPLRVGTGELFF

abundance: NA
j_gene: TRBJ2-4
d_gene: TRBD1
v_gene: TRBV20-1
CDR3nt: TGCAGTGCTACTCCCGGGACAGGGTTGACCAAAAACATTCAGTACTTC
CDR3aa: CSATPGTGLTKNIQYF

abundance: many
j_gene: TRBJ2-1
d_gene: NA
v_gene: TRBV5-6
CDR3nt: TGTGCCAGCAGCTTGTCGCCTAGCCCCGGGGGTGAGCAGTTCTTC
CDR3aa: CASSLSPSPGGEQFF

abundance: many
j_gene: TRBJ1-1
d_gene: NA
v_gene: TRBV5-6
CDR3nt: TGTGCCAGCGGGAGGGCAGAGAACACTGAAGCTTTCTTT
CDR3aa: CASGRAENTEAFF

abundance: NA
j_gene: TRBJ2-2
d_gene: TRBD1
v_gene: TRBV5-6
CDR3nt: TGTGCCAGCAGGGGGAGACAGGGAATCGGGGAGCTGTTTTTT
CDR3aa: CASRGRQGIGELFF

abundance: many
j_gene: TRBJ2-4
d_gene: TRBD2
v_gene: TRBV3-1
CDR3nt: TGTGCCAGCAGCCAAGATCTAGCGGGAACCAAAAACATTCAGTACTTC
CDR3aa: CASSQDLAGTKNIQYF

abundance: few
j_gene: TRBJ2-3
d_gene: NA
v_gene: TRBV6-5
CDR3nt: TGTGCCAGCAGTTACCGCACGGACACAGATACGCAGTATTTT
CDR3aa: CASSYRTDTDTQYF

abundance: many
j_gene: TRBJ1-6
d_gene: NA
v_gene: TRBV10-3
CDR3nt: TGTGCCATCAGTGTCCCCTGGGACACTTGGACACCCCTCCACTTT
CDR3aa: CAISVPWDTWTPLHF

abundance: few
j_gene: TRBJ2-7
d_gene: TRBD1
v_gene: TRBV12-3/TRBV12-4
CDR3nt: TGTGCCAGCAGGCGGACAGGGCTCATCGAGCAGTACTTC
CDR3aa: CASRRTGLIEQYF

abundance: many
j_gene: TRBJ2-7
d_gene: NA
v_gene: TRBV6-5
CDR3nt: TGTGCCAGCAGTCCCTCGGGCGGGAAGATCTACGAGCAGTACTTC
CDR3aa: CASSPSGGKIYEQYF

abundance: many
j_gene: TRBJ2-1
d_gene: NA
v_gene: TRBV7-2
CDR3nt: TGTGCCAGCAGCTTAAGGCCGGATCGTCCCGGGGAGTTCTTC
CDR3aa: CASSLRPDRPGEFF

abundance: many
j_gene: TRBJ2-2
d_gene: TRBD2
v_gene: TRBV20-1
CDR3nt: TGCAGCGCATGGACTAGCGGGAGGGGCACCGGGGAGCTGTTTTTT
CDR3aa: CSAWTSGRGTGELFF

abundance: NA
j_gene: TRBJ2-5
d_gene: TRBD2
v_gene: TRBV18
CDR3nt: TGTGCCAGCTCACCCAGCGGGGTATTAGGAGAGACCCAGTACTTC
CDR3aa: CASSPSGVLGETQYF

abundance: NA
j_gene: TRBJ2-1
d_gene: NA
v_gene: TRBV6-2/TRBV6-3
CDR3nt: TGTGCCAGCACCGAGGACAGTTACAATGAGCAGTTCTTC
CDR3aa: CASTEDSYNEQFF

abundance: NA
j_gene: TRBJ2-1
d_gene: NA
v_gene: TRBV29-1
CDR3nt: TGCAGCGTCTACGTCACCGGCCACAATGAGCAGTTCTTC
CDR3aa: CSVYVTGHNEQFF

abundance: NA
j_gene: TRBJ1-5
d_gene: NA
v_gene: TRBV7-2
CDR3nt: TGTGCCAGCAGCTTAGTAGTAGGGGGTCCTCAGCCCCAGCATTTT
CDR3aa: CASSLVVGGPQPQHF

abundance: many
j_gene: TRBJ2-1
d_gene: NA
v_gene: TRBV6-2/TRBV6-3
CDR3nt: TGTGCCAGCTCAGACTCGGGCAACGGGGATGAGCAGTTCTTC
CDR3aa: CASSDSGNGDEQFF

abundance: many
j_gene: TRBJ2-1
d_gene: NA
v_gene: TRBV6-2/TRBV6-3
CDR3nt: TGTGCCAGCACCCAAGGGGATGAGCAGTTCTTC
CDR3aa: CASTQGDEQFF

abundance: many
j_gene: TRBJ2-5
d_gene: NA
v_gene: TRBV6-5
CDR3nt: TGTGCCAGCAGTTACTCGAGTCTACTCCCAATTTACCAAGAGACCCAGTACTTC
CDR3aa: CASSYSSLLPIYQETQYF

abundance: NA
j_gene: TRBJ2-4
d_gene: TRBD2
v_gene: TRBV6-2/TRBV6-3
CDR3nt: TGTGCCAGCAGTGGCCCTAGCGGGAGTAACATTCAGTACTTC
CDR3aa: CASSGPSGSNIQYF

abundance: many
j_gene: TRBJ2-4
d_gene: TRBD1
v_gene: TRBV5-1
CDR3nt: TGCGCCAGCAAACAGGGGGACGCCAAAAACATTCAGTACTTC
CDR3aa: CASKQGDAKNIQYF

abundance: many
j_gene: TRBJ2-3
d_gene: TRBD2
v_gene: TRBV6-2/TRBV6-3
CDR3nt: TGTGCCAGCAACGGACTAGCGGGAGTAGATACGCAGTATTTT
CDR3aa: CASNGLAGVDTQYF

abundance: many
j_gene: TRBJ2-7
d_gene: NA
v_gene: TRBV5-1
CDR3nt: TGCGCCAGCAGTCTGGGAGCTCCATCCTACGAGCAGTACTTC
CDR3aa: CASSLGAPSYEQYF

abundance: many
j_gene: TRBJ2-5
d_gene: NA
v_gene: TRBV15
CDR3nt: TGTGCCACCAGCATACAGGTGGGGGACCAAGAGACCCAGTACTTC
CDR3aa: CATSIQVGDQETQYF

abundance: NA
j_gene: TRBJ2-5
d_gene: NA
v_gene: TRBV5-5
CDR3nt: TGTGCCAGCAGCGTACGAGAGGTCCCTGAGACCCAGTACTTC
CDR3aa: CASSVREVPETQYF

abundance: few
j_gene: TRBJ2-5
d_gene: NA
v_gene: TRBV7-9
CDR3nt: TGTGCCAGCAGCTTAGGGGGAGAGCGATTGCAAGAGACCCAGTACTTC
CDR3aa: CASSLGGERLQETQYF

abundance: few
j_gene: TRBJ1-2
d_gene: TRBD1
v_gene: TRBV12-3/TRBV12-4
CDR3nt: TGTGCCAGCAGCTACAACAGGGGCAGGGATGGCTACACCTTC
CDR3aa: CASSYNRGRDGYTF

abundance: NA
j_gene: TRBJ2-1
d_gene: TRBD2
v_gene: TRBV10-3
CDR3nt: TGTGCCATCGAGAACACAGCGGGAGCCGGCGGTGAGCAGTTCTTC
CDR3aa: CAIENTAGAGGEQFF

abundance: NA
j_gene: TRBJ2-2
d_gene: TRBD1
v_gene: TRBV2
CDR3nt: TGTGCCAGCATGAGGGTGGGACAGGCGAACACCGGGGAGCTGTTTTTT
CDR3aa: CASMRVGQANTGELFF

abundance: many
j_gene: TRBJ2-7
d_gene: TRBD1
v_gene: TRBV27
CDR3nt: TGTGCCAGCAGTCGGACAGGGGATATCGGCGAGCAGTACTTC
CDR3aa: CASSRTGDIGEQYF

abundance: many
j_gene: TRBJ1-5
d_gene: NA
v_gene: TRBV20-1
CDR3nt: TGCAGTGCTAGAGAATGGGGCGTTGGGGGAAGAGCTAGCAATCAGCCCCAGCATTTT
CDR3aa: CSAREWGVGGRASNQPQHF

abundance: many
j_gene: TRBJ1-5
d_gene: TRBD1
v_gene: TRBV12-3/TRBV12-4
CDR3nt: TGTGCCAGCAGTTTAGAAGGGACAGGGAATCAGCCCCAGCATTTT
CDR3aa: CASSLEGTGNQPQHF

abundance: many
j_gene: TRBJ2-5
d_gene: TRBD2
v_gene: TRBV12-3/TRBV12-4
CDR3nt: TGTGCCAGCAGTTTCGGACTAGATCAAGAGACCCAGTACTTC
CDR3aa: CASSFGLDQETQYF

abundance: few
j_gene: TRBJ1-1
d_gene: NA
v_gene: TRBV29-1
CDR3nt: TGCAGCGTTCGGCGAGGCGGGGGCGGCACTGAAGCTTTCTTT
CDR3aa: CSVRRGGGGTEAFF

abundance: many
j_gene: TRBJ2-3
d_gene: NA
v_gene: TRBV2
CDR3nt: TGTGCCAGCGATCGAGGGACAGATACGCAGTATTTT
CDR3aa: CASDRGTDTQYF

abundance: NA
j_gene: TRBJ2-7
d_gene: TRBD2
v_gene: TRBV12-3/TRBV12-4
CDR3nt: TGTGCCAGCAGTTTAGCGAAGCGGGAGCCCTACGAGCAGTACTTC
CDR3aa: CASSLAKREPYEQYF

abundance: many
j_gene: TRBJ2-1
d_gene: TRBD2
v_gene: TRBV20-1
CDR3nt: TGCAGTGCTAGAGCTCTAGCGGGATTGATTCGGAATGAGCAGTTCTTC
CDR3aa: CSARALAGLIRNEQFF

abundance: many
j_gene: TRBJ1-1
d_gene: NA
v_gene: TRBV6-1
CDR3nt: TGTGCCAGCAGTGACAGAGGGCATTTCATCGGCACTGAAGCTTTCTTT
CDR3aa: CASSDRGHFIGTEAFF

abundance: many
j_gene: TRBJ1-1
d_gene: NA
v_gene: TRBV20-1
CDR3nt: TGCAGTGCTAGAGTGCCAGCAATCATGAACACTGAAGCTTTCTTT
CDR3aa: CSARVPAIMNTEAFF

abundance: many
j_gene: TRBJ1-1
d_gene: NA
v_gene: TRBV4-1
CDR3nt: TGCGCCAGCAGCCAGGGGACAATCAGCTCTGAAGCTTTCTTT
CDR3aa: CASSQGTISSEAFF

abundance: many
j_gene: TRBJ2-1
d_gene: NA
v_gene: TRBV9
CDR3nt: TGTGCCAGCAGCGTAGGCCGGTCTGAGCAGTTCTTC
CDR3aa: CASSVGRSEQFF

abundance: NA
j_gene: TRBJ1-3
d_gene: NA
v_gene: TRBV5-1
CDR3nt: TGCGCCAGCAGCTCCTCGGCTGGAAACACCATATATTTT
CDR3aa: CASSSSAGNTIYF